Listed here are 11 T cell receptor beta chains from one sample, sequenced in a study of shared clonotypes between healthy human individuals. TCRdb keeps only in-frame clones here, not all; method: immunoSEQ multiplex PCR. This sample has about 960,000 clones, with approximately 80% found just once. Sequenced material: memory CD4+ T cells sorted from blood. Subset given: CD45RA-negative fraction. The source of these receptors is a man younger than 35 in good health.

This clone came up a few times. As DNA, the CDR3 is TGTGCCAGCAGTTTTGGCAGGGGAAGTTCACCCCTCCACTTT. Its protein product is CASSFGRGSSPLHF. This chain links TRBV28 with TRBJ1-6; tentative D call: TRBD1 (6 bases). The V end was cut by 3 bases, the J end by 9 bases, with 12 bases between. Germline lookup yields CDR1 MDHEN and CDR2 SYDVKM. The CDR3 loop spans 14 amino acids.

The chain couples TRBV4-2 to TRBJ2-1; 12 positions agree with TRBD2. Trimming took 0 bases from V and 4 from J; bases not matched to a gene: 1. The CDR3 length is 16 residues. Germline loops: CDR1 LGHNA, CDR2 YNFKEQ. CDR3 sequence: CASSQDLAGGYNEQFF. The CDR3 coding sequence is TGTGCCAGCAGCCAAGATCTAGCGGGGGGGTACAATGAGCAGTTCTTC.

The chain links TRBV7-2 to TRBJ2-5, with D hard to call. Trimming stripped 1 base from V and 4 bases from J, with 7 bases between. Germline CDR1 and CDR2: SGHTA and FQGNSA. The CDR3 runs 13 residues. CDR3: CASSLDTGETQYF. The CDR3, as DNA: TGTGCCAGCAGCTTAGACACGGGAGAGACCCAGTACTTC.

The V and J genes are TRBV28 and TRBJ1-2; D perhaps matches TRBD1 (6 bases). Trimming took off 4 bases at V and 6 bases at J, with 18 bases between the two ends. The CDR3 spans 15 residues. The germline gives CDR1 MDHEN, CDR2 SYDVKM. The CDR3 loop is CASSSPYRVGDGYTF. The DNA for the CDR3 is TGTGCCAGCAGTTCCCCTTACAGGGTCGGAGATGGCTACACCTTC.

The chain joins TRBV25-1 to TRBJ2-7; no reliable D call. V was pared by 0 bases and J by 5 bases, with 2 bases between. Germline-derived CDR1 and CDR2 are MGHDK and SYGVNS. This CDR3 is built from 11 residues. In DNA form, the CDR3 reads TGTGCCAGCAGTGAATATAACGAGCAGTACTTC. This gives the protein CASSEYNEQYF.

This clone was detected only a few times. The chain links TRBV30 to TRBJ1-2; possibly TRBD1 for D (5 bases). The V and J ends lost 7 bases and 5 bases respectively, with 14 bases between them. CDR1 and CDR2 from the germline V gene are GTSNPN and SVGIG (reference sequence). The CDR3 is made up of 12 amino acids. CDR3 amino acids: CASPRGKYGYTF. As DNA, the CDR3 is TGTGCCTCGCCCCGGGGGAAATATGGCTACACCTTC.

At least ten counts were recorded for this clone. The CDR3 nucleotides are TGTGCCTGGAGCTTAGGGGGAGGAGGGCAAGAGACCCAGTACTTC. Protein product: CAWSLGGGGQETQYF. The chain couples TRBV30 to TRBJ2-5; D possibly matches TRBD1 or TRBD2 (6 bases each). This CDR3 comprises 15 residues. From germline, CDR1 is GTSNPN and CDR2 SVGIG (reference sequence). Trimming took 3 bases from V and 2 from J, leaving 16 bases between them.

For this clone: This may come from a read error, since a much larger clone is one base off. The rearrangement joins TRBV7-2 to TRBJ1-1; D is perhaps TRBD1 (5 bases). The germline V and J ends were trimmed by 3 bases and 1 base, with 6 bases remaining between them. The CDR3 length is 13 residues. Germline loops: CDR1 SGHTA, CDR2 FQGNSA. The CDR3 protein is CASSFGANTEAFF. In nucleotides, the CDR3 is TGTGCCAGCAGCTTCGGGGCGAACACTGAAGCTTTCTTT.

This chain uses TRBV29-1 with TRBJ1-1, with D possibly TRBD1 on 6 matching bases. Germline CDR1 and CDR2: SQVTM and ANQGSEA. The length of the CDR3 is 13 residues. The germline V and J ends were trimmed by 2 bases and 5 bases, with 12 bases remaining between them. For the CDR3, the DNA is TGCAGCGTTGAATTAAGGGGGTGGACTGAAGCTTTCTTT. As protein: CSVELRGWTEAFF.

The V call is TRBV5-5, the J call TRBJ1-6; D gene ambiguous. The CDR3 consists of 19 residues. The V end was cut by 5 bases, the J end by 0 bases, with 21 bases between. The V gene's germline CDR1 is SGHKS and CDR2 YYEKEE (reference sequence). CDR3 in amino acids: CASRPTRRAKSSYNSPLHF. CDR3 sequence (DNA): TGTGCCAGCAGGCCCACAAGAAGAGCGAAAAGCTCCTATAATTCACCCCTCCACTTT.

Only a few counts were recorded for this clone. CDR3 in amino acids: CASSLGRGLAGETQYF. The CDR3 DNA reads as TGTGCCAGCAGCTTGGGGCGGGGACTAGCAGGGGAGACCCAGTACTTC. The chain is built from TRBV5-4 and TRBJ2-5; 9 bases line up with TRBD2. The junction had 8 bases not matched to a gene; V was cut back by 0 bases and J by 5 bases. This CDR3 has 16 amino acids. Germline CDR1 reads SGHNT; CDR2 reads YYREEE (reference sequence).